This T cell receptor beta chain was recorded in a study of OX40 agonist ivuxolimab in advanced cancers. Study information: Patients were treated with intravenous ivuxolimab, dosed at 0.01 to 10 mg/kg and infused every 2 weeks.

Germline loops: CDR1 SGHDT, CDR2 YYEEEE. V gave up 7 bases and J gave up 6 bases, with 20 bases separating them. The CDR3 spans 14 residues. TCRdb's table, derived via immunoSEQ multiplex PCR, lists solely in-frame clones and lacks some. The table records 70,000 to 80,000 clones, 80% to 95% of them present only once. This clonotype was obtained from an adult with an advanced solid tumor such as melanoma, head and neck, liver or kidney cancer. The specimen comprised CD4+ or CD8+ T cells sorted from blood, sampled in a trial of the OX40 agonist ivuxolimab. The chain carries TRBV5-6 and TRBJ2-7; perhaps D is TRBD1 or TRBD2 (7 bases each). The DNA for the CDR3 is TGTGCCAGCGTCAGGGGGGGTCAAACCTCCGAGCAGTACTTC. This sequence encodes CASVRGGQTSEQYF. Based on the CDR3 plus reference TRBV5-6 and TRBJ2-7, the full variable domain is DAGVTQSPTHLIKTRGQQVTLRCSPKSGHDTVSWYQQALGQGPQFIFQYYEEEERQRGNFPDRFSGHQFPNYSSELNVNALLLGDSALYLCASVRGGQTSEQYFGPGTRLTVT.